This TCR beta chain appears in the sequencing data of a study of T cell responses to AZD1222 COVID-19 vaccine. Broader study findings: Within unmutated variant regions lay the reported targets of nearly half of spike-specific TCRs. With two AZD1222 doses given, Spike-specific TCR breadth and depth both rose. Vaccine-related CD4 TCRs covered spike, predominating at 160-218 and 743-854. Every sample of the repertoires postdated the peak T cell response.

As regards this clone: Antigen specificity is unknown.

CDR3 size: 17 residues. Trimming took off 3 bases at V and 1 base at J, with 16 bases between the two ends. Germline V gene data show CDR1 as DFQATT and CDR2 as SNEGSKA (reference sequence). Clones were read by immunoSEQ multiplex PCR, and TCRdb kept only the in-frame ones, dropping some. This sample yields approximately 99,000 clones, of which around 90% are seen a single time; about 3% belongs to the top ten. This chain links TRBV20-1 with TRBJ2-6; D unresolved. The specimen was peripheral blood, collected on day 0 of MenACWY control vaccination. The sequence came from an adult in good health. For the CDR3, the DNA is TGCAGTGCTAGTCGAGGCCTGTCTATTTCTGGGGCCAACGTCCTGACTTTC. It encodes CSASRGLSISGANVLTF.